Listed below are T cell receptor beta chains from one sample, sequenced in a study of blood T cell repertoires in COVID-19. TCRdb's table, derived via immunoSEQ multiplex PCR, lists solely in-frame clones and lacks some. The sample contains approximately 260,000 clones, 89% of which appear only once. Sequenced material: peripheral blood. The receptors shown here come from a man aged 45-65 years with acute or convalescent COVID-19. Both conserved end residues are part of each CDR3. The D gene is left open where the match is weak. Where a row states a size, it is once, few, many or the class of an expanded clone; other rows omit it.

cdr3_aa: CASSQAGVKAFF
cdr3_nt: TGTGCCAGCAGCCAAGCCGGAGTAAAAGCTTTCTTT
v_call: TRBV3-1/TRBV3-2
d_call: -
clone_size: -
j_call: TRBJ1-1

cdr3_aa: CASSDAGPNSPLHF
cdr3_nt: TGTGCCAGTAGTGACGCAGGCCCTAATTCACCCCTCCACTTT
v_call: TRBV19
d_call: -
clone_size: -
j_call: TRBJ1-6

cdr3_aa: CASSPGQTNTEAFF
cdr3_nt: TGCGCCAGCAGTCCGGGACAGACTAACACTGAAGCTTTCTTT
v_call: TRBV10-1
d_call: TRBD1
clone_size: once
j_call: TRBJ1-1

cdr3_aa: CASSQTGGSYEQYF
cdr3_nt: TGTGCCAGCAGCCAAACAGGGGGCTCCTACGAGCAGTACTTC
v_call: TRBV3-1/TRBV3-2
d_call: TRBD1
clone_size: -
j_call: TRBJ2-7

cdr3_aa: CATSVRESNQPQHF
cdr3_nt: TGTGCCACCAGTGTGCGGGAGAGCAATCAGCCCCAGCATTTT
v_call: TRBV24-1
d_call: -
clone_size: once
j_call: TRBJ1-5

cdr3_aa: CASSVRDTRETQYF
cdr3_nt: TGTGCCAGCAGCGTCCGGGACACACGAGAGACCCAGTACTTC
v_call: TRBV13
d_call: -
clone_size: -
j_call: TRBJ2-5

cdr3_aa: CASSLSGGADTQYF
cdr3_nt: TGTGCCAGCAGTCTTAGCGGGGGGGCGGATACGCAGTATTTT
v_call: TRBV7-3
d_call: TRBD2
clone_size: -
j_call: TRBJ2-3

cdr3_aa: CASSDSTTGTGLNTEAFF
cdr3_nt: TGTGCCAGCAGCGACAGTACTACCGGGACAGGGCTGAACACTGAAGCTTTCTTT
v_call: TRBV9
d_call: TRBD1
clone_size: -
j_call: TRBJ1-1

cdr3_aa: CASSPRVTDSPLHF
cdr3_nt: TGTGCCAGCAGCCCCCGAGTAACTGATTCACCCCTCCACTTT
v_call: TRBV3-1/TRBV3-2
d_call: -
clone_size: -
j_call: TRBJ1-6

cdr3_aa: CASSPEGAGGLGEQFF
cdr3_nt: TGTGCCAGCAGCCCCGAGGGGGCGGGGGGGCTCGGTGAGCAGTTCTTC
v_call: TRBV13
d_call: TRBD2
clone_size: -
j_call: TRBJ2-1

cdr3_aa: CASSQEGGKISGANVLTF
cdr3_nt: TGCGCCAGCAGCCAAGAAGGCGGAAAAATCTCTGGGGCCAACGTCCTGACTTTC
v_call: TRBV4-1
d_call: -
clone_size: -
j_call: TRBJ2-6

cdr3_aa: CASRGGRVVHEQYF
cdr3_nt: TGTGCCAGCAGGGGGGGGCGGGTGGTCCACGAGCAGTACTTC
v_call: TRBV27
d_call: -
clone_size: -
j_call: TRBJ2-7

cdr3_aa: CASSLGSTVFYGYTF
cdr3_nt: TGTGCCAGCAGCTTAGGGTCGACAGTTTTCTATGGCTACACCTTC
v_call: TRBV7-6
d_call: -
clone_size: -
j_call: TRBJ1-2

cdr3_aa: CASSQLQYFSGGHEQYF
cdr3_nt: TGTGCCAGCAGCCAACTACAGTATTTCTCGGGGGGCCACGAGCAGTACTTC
v_call: TRBV3-1/TRBV3-2
d_call: -
clone_size: -
j_call: TRBJ2-7

cdr3_aa: CASSGGQNTEAFF
cdr3_nt: TGTGCCAGCAGTGGCGGACAGAACACTGAAGCTTTCTTT
v_call: TRBV2
d_call: -
clone_size: -
j_call: TRBJ1-1

cdr3_aa: CASSIDDRDQPQHF
cdr3_nt: TGTGCCAGTAGTATAGATGACAGGGATCAGCCCCAGCATTTT
v_call: TRBV19
d_call: TRBD1
clone_size: -
j_call: TRBJ1-5

cdr3_aa: CARFRDNEQFF
cdr3_nt: TGTGCCCGCTTCAGGGACAATGAGCAGTTCTTC
v_call: TRBV27
d_call: -
clone_size: few
j_call: TRBJ2-1

cdr3_aa: CASSLEFETEAFF
cdr3_nt: TGTGCCAGCAGCTTAGAATTCGAGACTGAAGCTTTCTTT
v_call: TRBV6-5
d_call: -
clone_size: -
j_call: TRBJ1-1

cdr3_aa: CASSEWEVGYEKWANYGYTF
cdr3_nt: TGTGCCAGCAGTGAATGGGAGGTTGGTTACGAGAAGTGGGCTAACTATGGCTACACCTTC
v_call: TRBV2
d_call: -
clone_size: -
j_call: TRBJ1-2

cdr3_aa: CASSQDRSRDRGKVFF
cdr3_nt: TGTGCCAGCAGCCAAGATAGGAGCCGTGACAGGGGAAAAGTTTTCTTT
v_call: TRBV4-2
d_call: TRBD1
clone_size: -
j_call: TRBJ1-1

cdr3_aa: CASKPGLRPYGYTF
cdr3_nt: TGTGCCAGCAAACCTGGACTGCGTCCCTATGGCTACACCTTC
v_call: TRBV6-5
d_call: -
clone_size: once
j_call: TRBJ1-2